The 32 T cell receptor beta chains below all came from one sample that was sequenced in a study of regulatory T cells in long-lasting Graves disease. Time point of the sample: newly diagnosed GD, antithyroid drugs for less than 3 months. After RNA was extracted from PBMCs, the TCR library was made from it. Arm-PCR of CDR3 regions and iRepertoire HTBI primers were used to build TCR beta libraries. TCRdb analysed the multiplex PCR reads with MiXCR anew, one entry per CDR3 protein. The table shows roughly 500,000 distinct CDR3 sequences, with roughly 13% occurring only once. These same data were also listed under a study on T cells in Graves' hyperthyroidism and ophthalmopathy.

The sequencing here drew on peripheral blood mononuclear cells (PBMCs), taken at new diagnosis, from a patient treated with antithyroid drugs. Every receptor here comes from a man younger than 45 with Graves disease.

The sample holds many counts of this clonotype. The chain combines TRBV20-1 with TRBJ2-5; no reliable D call. The CDR3 contains 12 residues. Trimming pared 6 bases from V and 2 bases from J, leaving 10 bases between. The germline gives CDR1 DFQATT, CDR2 SNEGSKA (reference sequence). Here the CDR3 DNA reads TGCAGTGCCCGAGGACCACAAGAGACCCAGTACTTC. This gives the protein CSARGPQETQYF.

This clonotype was seen many times. V usage is TRBV12-3 or TRBV12-4 and J usage is TRBJ1-1, with 11 bases fitting TRBD1. V dropped 7 bases and J dropped 5; count of bases not matched to a gene: 6. This CDR3 comprises 14 residues. The CDR3, as DNA: TGTGCCAGCATCACGGACAGGGGGCTTACTGAAGCTTTCTTT. It is translated as CASITDRGLTEAFF.

This clonotype was counted at least ten times. The gene calls are TRBV28 and TRBJ1-3; maybe TRBD1 (5 bases). The CDR3 length is 17 residues. V dropped 1 base and J dropped 0 bases, with 13 bases sitting between them. Germline values: CDR1 MDHEN, CDR2 SYDVKM. CDR3: CASSLYLTQGSGNTIYF. Here the CDR3 DNA reads TGTGCCAGCAGTTTATACCTCACGCAGGGCTCTGGAAACACCATATATTTT.

This clonotype was seen at least ten times. The rearrangement uses TRBV20-1 and TRBJ2-1; a weak D match, TRBD2 (6 bases). V dropped 0 bases and J dropped 6 bases, with 12 bases sitting between them. CDR1 and CDR2 from the germline V gene are DFQATT and SNEGSKA (reference sequence). This CDR3 contains 14 residues. The CDR3 DNA reads TGCAGTGCTAGAGACCCCGCGGGAACCAATGAGCAGTTCTTC. Its translation is CSARDPAGTNEQFF.

In its sample, this clonotype was seen a few times. The rearrangement links TRBV11-3 to TRBJ2-1; 7 bases are a match to TRBD1. CDR3 length: 15 residues. In germline, CDR1 is SGHNT, CDR2 YENEEA. The junction had 10 bases not matched to a gene; V was cut back by 5 bases and J by 6 bases. The CDR3 nucleotides read TGTGCCAGCAGCCACCGGGACAGTGTTTTCAATGAGCAGTTCTTC. Amino acids: CASSHRDSVFNEQFF.

In its sample, this clonotype was seen many times. V gene TRBV18 combines with J gene TRBJ2-7, with 10 bases aligning to TRBD2. The V and J ends lost 8 bases and 0 bases, in that order; junction bases with no gene match: 4. The CDR3 contains 14 residues. The germline gives CDR1 KGHSH, CDR2 LQKENI. The CDR3 region has the DNA TGTGCCAGCAGCCCTAGCGGGAGCTCCTACGAGCAGTACTTC. It is translated as CASSPSGSSYEQYF.

V and J are TRBV7-9 and TRBJ2-4; tentative D call: TRBD2 (6 bases). Germline CDR1 SEHNR, CDR2 FQNEAQ (reference sequence). V lost 2 bases and J 7 bases, leaving 15 bases between the germline ends. There are 15 residues in the CDR3. The CDR3 DNA reads as TGTGCCAGCAGCTTACTAGCGAGTACAAGTAACATTCAGTACTTC. Protein product: CASSLLASTSNIQYF.

The sample holds many counts of this clonotype. V is TRBV11-2 and J is TRBJ1-1; D not certain. The CDR3 sequence is 13 residues long. The germline V and J ends were trimmed by 0 bases and 11 bases, with 13 bases remaining between them. From germline, CDR1 is SGHAT and CDR2 FQNNGV. The CDR3 DNA follows: TGTGCCAGCAGCTTAGACCGTCGAACGGGGGCTTTCTTT. It is translated as CASSLDRRTGAFF. The full variable domain, rest sourced from reference TRBV11-2 and TRBJ1-1, is EAGVAQSPRYKIIEKRQSVAFWCNPISGHATLYWYQQILGQGPKLLIQFQNNGVVDDSQLPKDRFSAERLKGVDSTLKIQPAKLEDSAVYLCASSLDRRTGAFFGQGTRLTVV.

In its sample, this clonotype was seen a few times. V and J are TRBV6-1 and TRBJ2-6, with D perhaps TRBD1 (5 bases). The V gene lost 10 bases and the J gene lost 2 bases, with 9 bases spanning the gap. The CDR3 covers 13 residues. Germline V lookup: CDR1 MNHNS, CDR2 SASEGT. CDR3 nucleotides: TGTGCCACCTCAGGGACTGGGGCCAACGTCCTGACTTTC. Encoded protein: CATSGTGANVLTF.

This clonotype was found many times. This chain connects TRBV12-3 or TRBV12-4 to TRBJ2-2; D is undetermined. There are 16 residues in the CDR3. V dropped 2 bases and J dropped 4 bases, with 14 bases sitting between them. The CDR3 sequence: CASSLLLAELTGELFF. The CDR3 DNA reads TGTGCCAGCAGTTTATTATTGGCGGAGCTCACCGGGGAGCTGTTTTTT.

Comments on this clonotype: This sequence may be a read error, since a much larger clone differs from it by one base. The DNA is omitted, as the CDR3 cannot be located on it reliably, and the CDR3 follows TCRdb's listing. The chain combines TRBV6-2 or TRBV6-3 with TRBJ2-7; the table's D call, TRBD1, has no DNA check behind it. CDR1 is MNHEY, CDR2 SVGEGT, per germline. The CDR3 adds up to 13 amino acids, both ends counted. CDR3 region: CATFGDGTYEQHF.

This clonotype has a count of ten or more. The chain carries TRBV7-9 and TRBJ2-7, with unresolved D. The CDR3 sequence is 12 residues long. Germline V CDR1 and CDR2: SEHNR, FQNEAQ (reference sequence). V lost 2 bases and J lost 3, with 5 bases in between. CDR3: CASSLIVYEQYF. CDR3 in DNA: TGTGCCAGCAGCTTAATAGTCTACGAGCAGTACTTC.

With respect to this clonotype: One base away lies a much larger clone, so this may be a sequencing read error. The V gene is TRBV7-9, the J gene TRBJ2-5; D is uncertain. The CDR3 length is 15 residues. The germline V gene encodes CDR1 SEHNR and CDR2 FQNEAQ (reference sequence). V dropped 4 bases and J dropped 0 bases, with 12 bases sitting between them. The CDR3 region has the DNA TGTGCCAGCAGCTCCAAGCGAGACTACCAAGAGACCCAGTACTTC. It encodes CASSSKRDYQETQYF.

This clonotype was counted ten times or more. This chain uses TRBV2 with TRBJ1-1; D gene ambiguous. Looked up from germline, CDR1 is SNHLY and CDR2 is FYNNEI. The CDR3 spans 10 residues. Trimming removed 6 bases at V and 6 bases at J, with 5 bases between. The CDR3 DNA is TGTGCCAGCAGGATGTCTGAAGCTTTCTTT. It translates to CASRMSEAFF.

This clonotype was detected many times. This chain connects TRBV6-2 or TRBV6-3 to TRBJ1-5; D is ambiguous. The V and J ends lost 4 bases and 4 bases respectively, with 8 bases between them. The CDR3 loop spans 13 amino acids. CDR1 is MNHEY and CDR2 is SVGEGT in the germline V gene. CDR3 bases: TGTGCCAGCAGTTCGGGCAGAAATCAGCCCCAGCATTTT. Its protein is CASSSGRNQPQHF.

The count of this clonotype is one. The chain links TRBV2 to TRBJ2-1, with TRBD1 matching over 8 bases. V lost 6 bases, J lost 7 bases, and 11 bases stayed unmatched. The length of the CDR3 is 15 residues. Per the germline V gene, CDR1 is SNHLY and CDR2 is FYNNEI. The CDR3 here is CASSVGQVDGNEQFF. The CDR3 DNA is TGTGCCAGCAGCGTGGGACAGGTAGATGGGAATGAGCAGTTCTTC.

This clonotype was seen repeatedly, ten times or more. The V and J genes are TRBV7-2 and TRBJ2-1; D might be TRBD2 (5 bases). The V and J ends lost 1 base and 8 bases respectively, with 15 bases between them. In germline, CDR1 is SGHTA, CDR2 FQGNSA. This CDR3 spans 15 amino acids. CDR3 coding DNA: TGTGCCAGCAGCTTAGAGCTAGCTGTTGGCGATGAGCAGTTCTTC. Translating gives CASSLELAVGDEQFF.

This clonotype was seen a handful of times. It may be a read error: a sequence one base away is much more abundant. The V and J genes are TRBV11-1 and TRBJ2-2; D remains unclear. The ends were cut back, 0 bases at V and 2 bases at J, with 7 bases in the middle. This CDR3 spans 15 amino acids. From germline, CDR1 is SGHAT and CDR2 FQDESV (reference sequence). CDR3 bases: TGTGCCAGCAGCTTAGCAGTAACCAACACCGGGGAGCTGTTTTTT. Translation gives CASSLAVTNTGELFF.

This sequence joins TRBV20-1 and TRBJ2-5; 11 bases line up with TRBD2. There are 13 residues in the CDR3. CDR1 and CDR2 from the germline V gene are DFQATT and SNEGSKA (reference sequence). Unmatched junction bases numbered 3, after V lost 4 bases and J lost 5 bases. The CDR3 loop is CSATTSGVETQYF. The CDR3 DNA reads as TGCAGTGCTACGACTAGCGGGGTGGAGACCCAGTACTTC.

This clonotype was observed at least ten times. The chain carries TRBV25-1 and TRBJ1-1; TRBD1 agrees at 10 bases. J was trimmed by 4 bases and V by 6 bases; bases with no gene match: 5. This CDR3 is built from 14 residues. Looked up from germline, CDR1 is MGHDK and CDR2 is SYGVNS. CDR3 loop: CASSEGQGPTEAFF. Written as DNA, the CDR3 is TGTGCCAGCAGCGAGGGACAGGGGCCCACTGAAGCTTTCTTT.

The sample holds many counts of this clonotype. The chain is built from TRBV29-1 and TRBJ1-2; D is uncertain. Germline V lookup: CDR1 SQVTM, CDR2 ANQGSEA. The CDR3 covers 13 residues. Trimming pared 4 bases from V and 8 bases from J, leaving 17 bases between. This CDR3 is CSVVWRTNFGYTF. The CDR3 DNA follows: TGCAGCGTTGTCTGGCGGACGAACTTCGGCTACACCTTC. The full variable domain, completed using reference TRBV29-1 and TRBJ1-2, is SAVISQKPSRDICQRGTSLTIQCQVDSQVTMMFWYRQQPGQSLTLIATANQGSEATYESGFVIDKFPISRPNLTFSTLTVSNMSPEDSSIYLCSVVWRTNFGYTFGSGTRLTVV.

In its sample, this clonotype was seen many times. The chain joins TRBV12-3 or TRBV12-4 to TRBJ1-2; TRBD1 is a possible D gene (5 bases). This CDR3 comprises 15 residues. V lost 2 bases, J lost 2 bases, and 12 bases lay in between. Here the CDR3 DNA reads TGTGCCAGCAGTTTATGGGGACGGGGGAACTATGGCTACACCTTC. Protein sequence: CASSLWGRGNYGYTF.

The table lists this clonotype with many counts. The rearrangement uses TRBV6-1 and TRBJ1-1; 7 bases align to TRBD1. CDR1 and CDR2 from the germline V gene are MNHNS and SASEGT. V lost 3 bases to trimming and J lost 4 bases; unmatched junction nucleotides: 11. The CDR3 totals 16 residues. The CDR3 region is CASSDPTGKGGTEAFF. DNA for the CDR3: TGTGCCAGCAGTGATCCGACAGGGAAAGGGGGCACTGAAGCTTTCTTT.

This clonotype was counted ten times or more. This rearrangement joins TRBV12-3 or TRBV12-4 to TRBJ1-4; D is possibly TRBD1 (5 bases). Trimming stripped 7 bases from V and 6 bases from J, with 15 bases between. CDR3 length: 14 amino acids. CDR3 in amino acids: CASTSEGRDEKLFF. The CDR3 coding sequence is TGTGCCAGCACCTCCGAGGGGCGGGATGAAAAACTGTTTTTT.

This clonotype was detected many times. The rearrangement links TRBV6-1 to TRBJ2-7; TRBD2 matches at 8 bases. V shed 6 bases, J shed 3 bases, and the junction held 7 bases outside the gene matches. CDR3 length equals 14 residues. Germline V lookup: CDR1 MNHNS, CDR2 SASEGT. In nucleotides, the CDR3 is TGTGCCAGCAGAAGGACTAGCTGGAGCTACGAGCAGTACTTC. Its protein is CASRRTSWSYEQYF.

A few counts support this clonotype. The chain joins TRBV5-6 to TRBJ2-4, with TRBD1 as a possible D gene (6 bases). There are 13 residues in the CDR3. CDR1 is SGHDT, CDR2 YYEEEE, per germline. V was cut by 0 bases and J by 7 bases, with 8 bases left in between. In DNA form, the CDR3 reads TGTGCCAGCAGCTTGGGGACAGATAACATTCAGTACTTC. It codes for CASSLGTDNIQYF.

This clonotype came up a few times. One end of the junction fails to match germline, which may point to a read error. This chain uses TRBV7-7 with TRBJ2-7; D may match TRBD1 or TRBD2 (6 bases each). Germline V CDR1 and CDR2: SSHAT, FNYEAQ (reference sequence). The CDR3 sequence is 13 residues long. CDR3 DNA: TGTGCCAGCAGCTCGGGACACCGCGGGGAGCAGCACTTC. Protein: CASSSGHRGEQHF.

This clonotype was picked up many times. The rearrangement joins TRBV18 to TRBJ2-7; TRBD1 matches 7 bases. V was clipped by 4 bases and J by 5 bases; unmatched bases: 8. The CDR3 totals 14 residues. CDR1 and CDR2 from the germline V gene are KGHSH and LQKENI. CDR3 region: CASSLIGQEDEQYF. The CDR3 region has the DNA TGTGCCAGCTCACTCATCGGACAGGAAGACGAGCAGTACTTC.

This clonotype has only a few counts. This sequence joins TRBV6-1 and TRBJ2-1, with 11 bases lining up with TRBD2. This CDR3 is built from 14 residues. The V gene end was trimmed by 7 bases and the J gene end by 6 bases; junction bases not matched to a gene: 5. Germline assignment: CDR1 MNHNS and CDR2 SASEGT. The CDR3 loop is CASKRLAGINEQFF. The CDR3 DNA reads TGTGCCAGCAAAAGACTAGCGGGAATCAATGAGCAGTTCTTC.

This clonotype showed up many times. The rearrangement joins TRBV18 to TRBJ1-3; tentative D call: TRBD1 (5 bases). The CDR3 covers 15 residues. Between the trimmed V and J ends, which lost 1 base and 0 bases, there was a span of 7 bases. Germline V CDR1 and CDR2: KGHSH, LQKENI. The chain's CDR3 is CASSPRGDSGNTIYF. The CDR3 DNA reads as TGTGCCAGCTCACCACGGGGGGACTCTGGAAACACCATATATTTT.

This clonotype was detected many times. This chain uses TRBV6-1 with TRBJ2-1; D might be TRBD2 (5 bases). V was pared by 4 bases and J by 8 bases, with 12 bases between. The CDR3 has 13 residues. Germline-derived CDR1 and CDR2 are MNHNS and SASEGT. CDR3 protein: CASSGLLSHEQFF. CDR3 coding DNA: TGTGCCAGCAGTGGACTACTGTCCCATGAGCAGTTCTTC.

This clonotype has just a few counts. The chain recombines TRBV2 with TRBJ2-7, with TRBD2 matching 8 bases. The V segment lost 0 bases and the J segment 2 bases; nucleotides outside the gene matches: 3. Germline V CDR1 and CDR2: SNHLY, FYNNEI. The CDR3 is made up of 15 amino acids. DNA of the CDR3: TGTGCCAGCAGTGAAGCTAGACTAGCGACCTACGAGCAGTACTTC. This translates into CASSEARLATYEQYF.